This TCR beta chain emerged from a study of T cells expressing NK-cell markers. In the study overall: Of eight sequenced donors, seven were HCMV-seropositive and one HCMV-seronegative. Study-level points and caveats: Dominant NKG2C+ clonotype frequencies of roughly 1.0-7.5% of CD8+ T cells were measured in roughly 6 donors. No clear determination of HCMV specificity was made for expanded NKG2C+ T cell clones.

As the method of synthesis, 5'RACE template switching with UMIs yielded TCR beta cDNA. With the 5' RACE reads reprocessed, TCRdb shows one record per CDR3 protein and no DNA. This sample contains 250,000 or so distinct CDR3 sequences. The germline V gene has CDR1 SGHNT and CDR2 YYREEE (reference sequence). This CDR3 region has 13 residues. Worth noting for this clonotype: Antigen unknown.

The sample taken for sequencing was blood T cells: a sorted CD56 or NKG2C T cell subset, CD4+ or CD8+ T cells, or bulk PBMC T cells (not recorded which). This sequence originates from a woman aged 18-70 years in good health. This chain links TRBV5-4 with TRBJ1-6; TCRdb gives TRBD1 as the D gene, but with no DNA this cannot be confirmed. The CDR3 loop is CASSPRRGTSLHF.